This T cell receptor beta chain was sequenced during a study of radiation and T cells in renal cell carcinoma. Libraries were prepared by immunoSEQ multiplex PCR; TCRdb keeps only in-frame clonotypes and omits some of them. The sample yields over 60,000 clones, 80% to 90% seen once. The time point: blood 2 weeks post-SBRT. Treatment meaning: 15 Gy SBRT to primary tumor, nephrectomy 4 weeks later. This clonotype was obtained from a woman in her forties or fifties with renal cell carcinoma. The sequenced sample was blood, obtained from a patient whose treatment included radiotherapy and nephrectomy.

This CDR3 reads CASKENYGYTF. In DNA form, the CDR3 reads TGTGCCAGCAAAGAGAACTATGGCTACACCTTC. The chain carries TRBV2 and TRBJ1-2; D unresolved. CDR1 is SNHLY, CDR2 FYNNEI, per germline. With 7 bases removed from V and 2 bases from J, the gap between germline ends came to 5 bases. CDR3 length: 11 residues.